The present TCR beta chain was sequenced within a study of molecular identifiers for immune sequencing clone quantification (dated by TCRdb to 2016 to 2019). With respect to the entire study: For a replicate experiment, RNA from roughly 18,000 or 92,000 naive CD8 T cells was divided into five aliquots, and four of the five aliquots were sequenced. This methods study benchmarked molecular-identifier clustering-based TCR repertoire sequencing (MIDCIRS) and TCR RNA copy counting, using CD8 T cells to do so. What the research found in general, with its limitations: Spiked-in Jurkat TCR RNA (roughly 10 copies' worth), which is not part of the donor repertoire, was contained in the naive libraries. Highly expanded clone sizes could be underestimated because identical TCR molecules may share a barcode. Spiked-in Jurkat TCR RNA equal to a single cell's worth was reported to be detectable even within 1,200,000 naive CD8 T cells. Clones above 20 RNA copies held over 99% of molecules in CMV-specific effector cells but under 1% in naive cells. When barcode sub-clustering was left out, chimeric consensus sequences inflated TCR diversity, with chimeras reaching as high as 47%. Modeling gave around 2.7 recovered TCR RNA copies per cell versus 8 to 10 by digital PCR, implying about 30% capture efficiency.

Libraries of naive CD8 T cells were built from anywhere between roughly 20,000 and 1,100,000 sorted cells, with 10%, 30% or 50% of the purified RNA used. Naive CD8 T cells were FACS-sorted as CD8+CD4-CCR7+CD45RA+ on a BD FACSAria II into RLT Plus buffer. Nine to eleven TCR copies' worth of Jurkat RNA were spiked into roughly 19,000-1,000,000 naive CD8 T cell samples to test detection sensitivity. Enrichment of CD8 T cells was performed with RosetteSep CD8+ T Cell Enrichment Cocktail and Ficoll-Paque, after which ACK red cell lysis was carried out. This clonotype was picked up one time. Its recognized antigen is unknown. With a much larger clone just one base away, this may be a read error. CDR3 length: 17 amino acids, cysteine to phenylalanine. Only CDR3 DNA is held: 51 bases, read in frame from base 1. The trim is 4 bases for V and 4 bases for J, with a gap of 22 bases between the germline ends. To prepare the library, PCR was applied. Sequencing was performed on an Illumina HiSeq 4000. Bulk TCR libraries were made following a previously described method, with the TCR primers given in Table S5. Purification of total RNA was performed with the Qiagen AllPrep DNA/RNA kit. Reads from multiple sequencing runs of the same library were pooled before analysis. The authors' pipeline ran thus. Reads were retained only if the reads had an exact TCR constant sequence, and the retained reads were trimmed to 150 nt and grouped according to their 12-nt molecular barcodes. Within each barcode group, reads were sub-clustered at a 15% Levenshtein threshold, and quality-weighted consensus sequences were built per RNA molecule. Non-functional sequences were excluded, and lower-count sequences lying one edit away from another sequence were also excluded. Based on fitting two negative binomial distributions, any barcode sub-cluster with under 20% of the maximum read count was discarded. Clones were called with MiXCR by TCRdb after fastp trimmed the public reads at Q25, and only in-frame beta chains were retained. A single entry per CDR3 protein holds the most common genes and DNA from its merged rows. These V and J calls originate from TCRdb's pipeline instead of the authors' own analysis. Across this sample there are 50,000 to 70,000 distinct CDR3 sequences, with approximately 17% seen only once. Together, the top ten hold 1.5% to 1.9% of the sample.

The chain couples TRBV12-3 or TRBV12-4 to TRBJ2-5, with TRBD1 as a weak D call on 5 bases. Sequencing was performed on naive CD8+ T cells from blood, with Jurkat cell RNA spiked in. This specimen's cell subset or site label, per the study, means: FACS-sorted CD8+CD4-CCR7+CD45RA+ naive T cells. This TCR was sampled from a human donor in good health. Some libraries in this study had Jurkat cell RNA spiked in. The CDR3 sequence is CASSSYYKELTGETQYF. The DNA sequence is given as TGTGCCAGCAGTTCCTACTACAAGGAGCTTACAGGAGAGACCCAGTACTTC.